This T cell receptor (beta chain) was profiled in a study of T-cell memory formation after mild COVID-19. On this clonotype: Its target is unknown.

TCRdb re-analysed the 5' RACE reads in MiXCR, keeping a single row per CDR3 protein. The sample lists about 350,000 distinct CDR3 sequences, roughly 13% occurring once. Trimming at V came to 6 bases and at J to 1 base, leaving 5 bases not matched to a gene. The CDR3 is 14 residues long. CDR1 and CDR2 (germline): MNHEY, SMNVEV (reference sequence). General observations from the study: Clones shrinking from day 15 to 85 showed even CD4/CD8 mixes; later expanders tilted CD4+.

Material: PBMCs or a T cell subset sorted from them (not recorded which). V usage is TRBV27 and J usage is TRBJ1-1, with 7 nucleotides matching TRBD1. The TCR comes from a man between 18 and 29 years old who had mild COVID-19 (a few samples of this study predate the infection). Cell type and time point are not known. The CDR3 loop reads CASSRQGWNTEAFF. CDR3 nucleotides: TGTGCCAGCAGCCGACAGGGTTGGAACACTGAAGCTTTCTTT.